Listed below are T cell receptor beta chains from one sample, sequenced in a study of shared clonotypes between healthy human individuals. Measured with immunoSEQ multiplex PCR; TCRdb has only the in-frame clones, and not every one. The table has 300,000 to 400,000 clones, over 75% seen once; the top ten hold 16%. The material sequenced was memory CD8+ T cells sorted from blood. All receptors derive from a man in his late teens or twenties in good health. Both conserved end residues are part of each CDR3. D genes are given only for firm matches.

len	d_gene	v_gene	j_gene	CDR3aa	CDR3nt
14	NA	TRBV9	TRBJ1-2	CASSPEGNNYGYTF	TGTGCCAGCAGTCCTGAGGGCAATAACTATGGCTACACCTTC
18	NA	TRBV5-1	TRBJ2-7	CASSLAPPAAQTSYEQYF	TGCGCCAGCAGCTTGGCCCCCCCCGCAGCCCAGACTTCCTACGAGCAGTACTTC
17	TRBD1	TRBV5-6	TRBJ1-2	CASSLAWGDRDNYGYTF	TGTGCCAGCAGCTTGGCTTGGGGGGACAGGGATAACTATGGCTACACCTTC
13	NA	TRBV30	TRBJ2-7	CAWSVTQSSEQYF	TGTGCCTGGAGTGTGACCCAAAGTTCCGAGCAGTACTTC
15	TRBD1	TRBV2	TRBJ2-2	CASLSGQGNTGELFF	TGTGCCAGCCTTTCGGGACAGGGGAACACCGGGGAGCTGTTTTTT
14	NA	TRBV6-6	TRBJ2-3	CASSSGLDTDTQYF	TGTGCCAGCAGTTCCGGACTGGACACAGATACGCAGTATTTT
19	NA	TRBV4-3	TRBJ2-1	CASSPIKAGPESSYNEQFF	TGCGCCAGCAGCCCGATCAAAGCGGGTCCCGAGAGCTCCTACAATGAGCAGTTCTTC
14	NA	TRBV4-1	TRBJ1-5	CASSQEGSNQPQHF	TGCGCCAGCAGCCAAGAAGGCTCTAATCAGCCCCAGCATTTT
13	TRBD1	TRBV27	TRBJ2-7	CASRDRDSYEQYF	TGTGCCAGCCGGGACAGGGACTCCTACGAGCAGTACTTC
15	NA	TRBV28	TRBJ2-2	CASRGYHTNTGELFF	TGTGCCAGCAGAGGCTACCATACTAACACCGGGGAGCTGTTTTTT
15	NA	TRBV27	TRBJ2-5	CASSPDGSIQETQYF	TGTGCCAGCAGCCCCGACGGGTCCATCCAAGAGACCCAGTACTTC